What follows are 29 T cell receptor beta chains derived from one specimen sequenced in a study of T cells in Graves' hyperthyroidism and ophthalmopathy. Researchers took RNA transcripts and amplified the TCR beta CDR3 regions from them. RT-PCR in the first round (using the HTBI primer set) targeted the TCR CDR3. One entry per CDR3 protein results from TCRdb running MiXCR on the multiplex PCR reads. The table records fewer than 450,000 distinct CDR3 sequences, roughly 15% of them present only once. Sequencing was carried out using blood. The source is a woman aged 55 to 70 with Graves' ophthalmopathy.

The rearrangement links TRBV20-1 to TRBJ2-7, with TRBD1 identical over 10 bases. The CDR3 length is 15 residues. Germline V gene data show CDR1 as DFQATT and CDR2 as SNEGSKA (reference sequence). Trimming removed 6 bases from V and 0 bases from J; junction bases left unmatched: 8. The CDR3 DNA reads TGCAGTGCGCTCGGGGGACAGGGGAGCTCCTACGAGCAGTACTTC. As protein: CSALGGQGSSYEQYF.

In its sample, this clonotype was seen many times. V and J are TRBV18 and TRBJ1-1; weak D call: TRBD1 (5 bases). Germline V lookup: CDR1 KGHSH, CDR2 LQKENI. V lost 1 base and J lost 1, with 13 bases in between. The CDR3 totals 16 residues. Here the CDR3 DNA reads TGTGCCAGCTCACCACGGGGGGAAGGAAAGAACACTGAAGCTTTCTTT. It codes for CASSPRGEGKNTEAFF. Full variable domain (remainder filled in from reference TRBV18 and TRBJ1-1): NAGVMQNPRHLVRRRGQEARLRCSPMKGHSHVYWYRQLPEEGLKFMVYLQKENIIDESGMPKERFSAEFPKEGPSILRIQQVVRGDSAAYFCASSPRGEGKNTEAFFGQGTRLTVV.

This clonotype was counted many times. V gene TRBV27 combines with J gene TRBJ1-5; 10 positions match TRBD1. The CDR3 spans 14 residues. The germline CDR1 and CDR2 sequences are MNHEY and SMNVEV (reference sequence). Losses at the gene ends were 6 bases for V and 6 bases for J; bases not matched to a gene: 5. The CDR3 bases are TGTGCCAGCAGGGGGACAGGGGCGGGTCAGCCCCAGCATTTT. This gives the protein CASRGTGAGQPQHF.

The rearrangement uses TRBV19 and TRBJ1-5; D is unclear. The CDR3 totals 15 residues. Germline V gene sequence: CDR1 LNHDA, CDR2 SQIVND (reference sequence). The germline V and J ends were trimmed by 3 bases and 0 bases, with 9 bases remaining between them. The CDR3 reads CASSMKEVSNQPQHF. Here the CDR3 DNA reads TGTGCCAGTAGTATGAAGGAGGTTAGCAATCAGCCCCAGCATTTT.

This clonotype was seen repeatedly, ten times or more. The chain is built from TRBV28 and TRBJ2-7; 7 bases fit TRBD1. The CDR3 has 16 residues. The ends lost 4 bases at V and 3 bases at J; junction bases unmatched: 12. CDR1 and CDR2 from the germline V gene are MDHEN and SYDVKM. The DNA for the CDR3 is TGTGCCAGCAGTTCGCGATCCGGGACAGTCTTCTACGAGCAGTACTTC. It translates to CASSSRSGTVFYEQYF.

At least ten counts were recorded for this clonotype. This CDR3 is CASSLAQGSEQFF. The CDR3 nucleotides read TGTGCCAGCAGCTTAGCGCAAGGTTCAGAGCAGTTCTTC. The rearrangement joins TRBV7-8 to TRBJ2-1; D remains ambiguous. Germline values: CDR1 SGHVS, CDR2 FQNEAQ. The CDR3 is 13 residues long. The V end lost 0 bases, the J end lost 10 bases, and 10 bases lay between the germline ends.

This clonotype was observed many times. The chain links TRBV20-1 to TRBJ2-1; D gene uncertain. V was cut by 5 bases and J by 6 bases, with 14 bases left in between. From germline, CDR1 is DFQATT and CDR2 SNEGSKA (reference sequence). The CDR3 extends over 13 amino acids. CDR3 residues: CSAGDNVANEQFF. CDR3 DNA sequence: TGCAGTGCTGGGGATAACGTAGCCAATGAGCAGTTCTTC.

This clonotype showed up many times. The chain is built from TRBV28 and TRBJ2-7; 9 bases line up with TRBD1. Trimming cost V 3 bases and J 0 bases; bases outside gene matches: 12. CDR1 is MDHEN and CDR2 is SYDVKM in the germline V gene. The CDR3 has 18 residues. The CDR3 is CASSFNPQGTGTSYEQYF. The CDR3 DNA reads as TGTGCCAGCAGTTTCAATCCCCAAGGGACAGGGACCTCCTACGAGCAGTACTTC. The complete variable domain, with remaining parts taken from reference TRBV28 and TRBJ2-7, reads DVKVTQSSRYLVKRTGEKVFLECVQDMDHENMFWYRQDPGLGLRLIYFSYDVKMKEKGDIPEGYSVSREKKERFSLILESASTNQTSMYLCASSFNPQGTGTSYEQYFGPGTRLTVT.

This clonotype has only a few counts. The chain is built from TRBV4-1 and TRBJ1-1; D gene unclear. CDR1 is MGHRA and CDR2 is YSYEKL in the germline V gene. The CDR3 covers 17 residues. Trimming left V 0 bases short and J 4 bases short, with 18 bases between. DNA of the CDR3: TGCGCCAGCAGCCAAGAAGATACCGGGATGATGTTCACTGAAGCTTTCTTT. Its translation is CASSQEDTGMMFTEAFF.

The sample holds many counts of this clonotype. The V and J genes are TRBV7-2 and TRBJ2-3, with 7 bases matching TRBD2. The junction had 7 bases not matched to a gene; V was cut back by 1 base and J by 3 bases. Germline V gives CDR1 SGHTA, CDR2 FQGNSA. This CDR3 is 16 amino acids long. For the CDR3, the DNA is TGTGCCAGCAGCTTAGAAGGCGGGAGTAGGACAGATACGCAGTATTTT. Translated: CASSLEGGSRTDTQYF.

This clonotype was seen more than once but under ten times. This chain links TRBV29-1 with TRBJ2-7; D is possibly TRBD2 (7 bases). There are 16 residues in the CDR3. The germline V gene encodes CDR1 SQVTM and CDR2 ANQGSEA. V lost 7 bases to trimming and J lost 7 bases, with 29 bases between them. This chain's CDR3 is CSETGGGAHPSGEQYF. In DNA, the CDR3 is TGCAGCGAGACCGGAGGGGGGGCGCATCCCTCTGGAGAGCAGTACTTC.

This clonotype appeared many times. The chain uses TRBV28 and TRBJ1-5, with 8 bases matching TRBD1. V lost 5 bases, J lost 3 bases, and 12 bases stayed unmatched. Germline lookup yields CDR1 MDHEN and CDR2 SYDVKM. There are 17 residues in the CDR3. CDR3 sequence: CASSPYRTGRDNQPQHF. The CDR3 nucleotides are TGTGCCAGCAGTCCATACCGGACAGGGAGGGACAATCAGCCCCAGCATTTT.

A remark on this clonotype: This may arise from a read error, as a much more abundant clone is one base away. V is TRBV5-1 and J is TRBJ2-5; the D call may be TRBD1 or TRBD2 (5 bases each). The germline CDR1 and CDR2 sequences are SGHRS and YFSETQ. V lost 4 bases to trimming and J lost 4 bases, with 14 bases between them. This CDR3 region has 14 residues. This CDR3 is CASSPVGDRETQYF. In DNA, the CDR3 is TGCGCCAGCAGCCCAGTGGGGGACCGAGAGACCCAGTACTTC.

J is TRBJ2-3 and V is TRBV25-1, with 10 bases that match TRBD2. Germline V gene lookup returns CDR1 MGHDK and CDR2 SYGVNS. Unmatched junction bases numbered 17, after V lost 2 bases and J lost 6 bases. This CDR3 has 19 amino acids. For the CDR3, the DNA is TGTGCCAGCAGTGAAAGAAGAGGAGGGTCTAGCGGGAGAACGGATACGCAGTATTTT. Encoded protein: CASSERRGGSSGRTDTQYF.

This clonotype was counted at least ten times. The CDR3 loop reads CASSRSGLAEASETQYF. In DNA, the CDR3 is TGCGCCAGCAGCCGGTCCGGACTAGCGGAGGCCTCAGAGACCCAGTACTTC. The chain employs TRBV5-1 and TRBJ2-5; 10 bases fit TRBD2. This CDR3 spans 17 amino acids. Trimming removed 4 bases from V and 4 bases from J; junction bases left unmatched: 13. Looked up from germline, CDR1 is SGHRS and CDR2 is YFSETQ.

The rearrangement joins TRBV10-3 to TRBJ2-1; TRBD2 might be the D (5 bases). CDR3 length: 15 amino acids. CDR1 is ENHRY, CDR2 SYGVKD, per germline. The V end lost 9 bases, the J end lost 6 bases, and 21 bases lay between the germline ends. Here the CDR3 DNA reads TGTGCCATGAGGGCCCAAGGCTTAGCCGGCAATGAGCAGTTCTTC. This encodes CAMRAQGLAGNEQFF.

This clonotype was observed many times. V gene TRBV28 combines with J gene TRBJ2-7, with D tentatively TRBD1 (6 bases). Germline CDR1 and CDR2: MDHEN and SYDVKM. The V gene lost 3 bases and the J gene lost 2 bases, with 8 bases spanning the gap. CDR3 length equals 13 residues. The CDR3 DNA reads TGTGCCAGCAGTTTTGCAGGGGCCTACGAGCAGTACTTC. Amino acid sequence: CASSFAGAYEQYF.

This clonotype has a count of ten or more. This chain uses TRBV28 with TRBJ2-7; 7 bases are shared with TRBD1. This CDR3 has 12 residues. V lost 10 bases and J lost 2; bases outside the gene matches: 5. Germline CDR1 MDHEN, CDR2 SYDVKM. CDR3 sequence reads: CAIRQGPYEQYF. The CDR3 DNA reads as TGTGCCATCAGACAGGGACCCTACGAGCAGTACTTC.

This clonotype was seen many times. The V and J genes are TRBV12-3 or TRBV12-4 and TRBJ2-2, with 7 positions matching TRBD1. The trim removed 5 bases at V and 5 bases at J, leaving 5 bases unmatched. The CDR3 sequence is 14 residues long. CDR3 amino acids: CASSRSDRTGELFF. The DNA of the CDR3 is TGTGCCAGCAGTAGATCGGACAGGACCGGGGAGCTGTTTTTT.

This clonotype was observed a handful of times. The rearrangement joins TRBV5-1 to TRBJ2-7; 8 bases fit TRBD2. Trimming cost V 2 bases and J 5 bases; bases outside gene matches: 6. Per the germline V gene, CDR1 is SGHRS and CDR2 is YFSETQ. This CDR3 contains 14 residues. The CDR3 DNA reads TGCGCCAGCAGCTTAGCGGGAGTCCGTAACGAGCAGTACTTC. Translation: CASSLAGVRNEQYF.

This clonotype was counted between two and nine times. The chain joins TRBV3-1 to TRBJ2-2; a possible D gene is TRBD1 (5 bases). The V end was cut by 2 bases, the J end by 1 base, with 8 bases between. Germline values: CDR1 LGHDT, CDR2 YNNKEL (reference sequence). This CDR3 spans 15 amino acids. CDR3 amino acids: CASSQPQGNTGELFF. CDR3 DNA sequence: TGTGCCAGCAGCCAACCCCAGGGGAACACCGGGGAGCTGTTTTTT. The complete variable domain, with remaining parts taken from reference TRBV3-1 and TRBJ2-2, reads DTAVSQTPKYLVTQMGNDKSIKCEQNLGHDTMYWYKQDSKKFLKIMFSYNNKELIINETVPNRFSPKSPDKAHLNLHINSLELGDSAVYFCASSQPQGNTGELFFGEGSRLTVL.

J is TRBJ1-6 and V is TRBV20-1, with 8 bases identical to TRBD1. V gave up 1 base and J gave up 13 bases; unmatched junction bases: 12. The CDR3 extends over 15 amino acids. Per the germline V gene, CDR1 is DFQATT and CDR2 is SNEGSKA (reference sequence). Written as DNA, the CDR3 is TGCAGTGCTAGAGTAGACAGACAGGGGTTCGGTCCCCTCCACTTT. Protein product: CSARVDRQGFGPLHF.

The V and J genes are TRBV20-1 and TRBJ2-1; D is unresolved. The CDR3 has 16 amino acids. Germline values: CDR1 DFQATT, CDR2 SNEGSKA (reference sequence). V lost 0 bases and J lost 0, with 12 bases in between. CDR3 coding DNA: TGCAGTGCTAGAGATGTTACACCTAGCTCCTACAATGAGCAGTTCTTC. This sequence encodes CSARDVTPSSYNEQFF.

A few counts support this clonotype. Relative to the germline gene, one junction end is altered; a read error may explain this. The genes are TRBV5-7 and TRBJ2-2, with a weak D call TRBD1 (5 bases). TRBV5-7 is reported as an ORF; its role is uncertain. This CDR3 is 13 amino acids long. The CDR3 nucleotides read TGTGCCAACAGCATAGGACAAAGCGGGGAGCTGTTTTTT. It specifies CANSIGQSGELFF.

This clonotype has only a few counts. The chain couples TRBV11-2 to TRBJ2-2; D may be TRBD2 (5 bases). The CDR3 extends over 16 amino acids. The ends were cut back, 5 bases at V and 5 bases at J, with 18 bases in the middle. Germline V lookup: CDR1 SGHAT, CDR2 FQNNGV. The CDR3 DNA reads TGTGCCAGCAGCCCAAGCGGCTCCGTGCTTACCGGGGAGCTGTTTTTT. Residues: CASSPSGSVLTGELFF.

The sample holds many counts of this clonotype. This chain connects TRBV29-1 to TRBJ2-7, with 11 nucleotides matching TRBD2. With V trimmed by 6 bases and J by 7 bases, 11 bases remained unmatched. The germline V gene encodes CDR1 SQVTM and CDR2 ANQGSEA. The CDR3 is 14 amino acids. The CDR3 sequence is CSVETSGSWSEQYF. As DNA, the CDR3 is TGCAGCGTAGAAACTAGCGGGAGCTGGAGTGAGCAGTACTTC.

V and J are TRBV13 and TRBJ2-7; perhaps TRBD2 as D (6 bases). Trimming left V 2 bases short and J 7 bases short, with 24 bases between. The CDR3 is 17 residues long. In germline, CDR1 is PRHDT, CDR2 FYEKMQ (reference sequence). The CDR3 loop is CASSLNSWEDPSGEQYF. Here the CDR3 DNA reads TGTGCCAGCAGCTTAAATTCGTGGGAGGATCCGAGTGGGGAGCAGTACTTC.

The sample holds many counts of this clonotype. The chain employs TRBV12-3 or TRBV12-4 and TRBJ2-7; possible D gene TRBD1, 6 bases. V lost 5 bases and J 2 bases, leaving 16 bases between the germline ends. This CDR3 region has 15 residues. CDR3 DNA sequence: TGTGCCAGCAGTATCTACAGGGCCGGGGCCTACGAGCAGTACTTC. Encoded protein: CASSIYRAGAYEQYF.

The J gene is TRBJ2-7, the V gene TRBV4-1; 9 nucleotides match TRBD1. The V gene end was trimmed by 0 bases and the J gene end by 4 bases; junction bases not matched to a gene: 7. From germline, CDR1 is MGHRA and CDR2 YSYEKL. CDR3 length equals 16 residues. The DNA for the CDR3 is TGCGCCAGCAGCCAAGATCCGGACAGGGGAGGATACGAGCAGTACTTC. Protein: CASSQDPDRGGYEQYF.